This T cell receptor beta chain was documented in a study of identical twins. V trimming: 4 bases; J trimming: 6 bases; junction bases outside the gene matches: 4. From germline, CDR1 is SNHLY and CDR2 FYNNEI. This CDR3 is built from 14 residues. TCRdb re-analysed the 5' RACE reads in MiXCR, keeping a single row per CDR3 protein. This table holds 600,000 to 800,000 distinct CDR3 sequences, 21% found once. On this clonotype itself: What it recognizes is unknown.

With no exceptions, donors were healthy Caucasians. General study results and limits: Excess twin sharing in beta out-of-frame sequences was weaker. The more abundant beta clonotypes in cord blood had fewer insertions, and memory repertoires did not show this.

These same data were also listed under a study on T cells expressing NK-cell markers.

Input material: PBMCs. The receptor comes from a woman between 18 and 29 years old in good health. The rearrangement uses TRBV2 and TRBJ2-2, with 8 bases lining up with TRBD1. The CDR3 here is CASSVRTGSGELFF. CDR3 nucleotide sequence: TGTGCCAGCAGTGTGAGGACAGGGTCCGGGGAGCTGTTTTTT.